The present T cell receptor beta chain was sequenced within a study of control samples from healthy donors and cancer patients. Method: immunoSEQ multiplex PCR; TCRdb's copy keeps in-frame clones and lacks some. The sample has about 110,000 clones; 85% to 90% are singletons. CDR1 and CDR2 (germline): MNHEY, SMNVEV (reference sequence). V trimming: 1 base; J trimming: 4 bases; junction bases outside the gene matches: 4. This CDR3 region has 16 residues. This clonotype was obtained from a woman in her forties or fifties in good health. Material: blood. The chain carries TRBV27 and TRBJ2-1, with 10 nucleotides matching TRBD2. CDR3 residues: CASSLWLAGDYNEQFF. CDR3 nucleotides: TGTGCCAGCAGTTTATGGCTAGCGGGGGATTACAATGAGCAGTTCTTC.